The sequence of this TCR beta chain was determined in a study of T cell responses to AZD1222 COVID-19 vaccine. Overall study: Second doses were pooled across both intervals (about 4 or about 12 weeks). Regarding the study as a whole: Of the AZD1222 recipients, only 5 or 6 were seropositive at baseline. Repertoires were obtained solely post-peak T cell response. Two AZD1222 administrations were followed by greater Spike-specific TCR breadth and depth.

This CDR3 is 11 amino acids long. Germline V gives CDR1 SGHVS, CDR2 FNYEAQ. Trimming removed 7 bases at V and 5 bases at J, with 8 bases between. On this clone: Antigen unknown.

Sequenced by immunoSEQ multiplex PCR; TCRdb stores in-frame clones only, minus some. The sample lists about 160,000 clones, more than 80% occurring once. Sample: peripheral blood, taken on day 0 of AZD1222 vaccination. This TCR was sampled from an adult in good health. J is TRBJ2-5 and V is TRBV7-6; D is unresolved. The CDR3 DNA follows: TGTGCCAGCAACGACCGGGAGACCCAGTACTTC. Translation gives CASNDRETQYF.